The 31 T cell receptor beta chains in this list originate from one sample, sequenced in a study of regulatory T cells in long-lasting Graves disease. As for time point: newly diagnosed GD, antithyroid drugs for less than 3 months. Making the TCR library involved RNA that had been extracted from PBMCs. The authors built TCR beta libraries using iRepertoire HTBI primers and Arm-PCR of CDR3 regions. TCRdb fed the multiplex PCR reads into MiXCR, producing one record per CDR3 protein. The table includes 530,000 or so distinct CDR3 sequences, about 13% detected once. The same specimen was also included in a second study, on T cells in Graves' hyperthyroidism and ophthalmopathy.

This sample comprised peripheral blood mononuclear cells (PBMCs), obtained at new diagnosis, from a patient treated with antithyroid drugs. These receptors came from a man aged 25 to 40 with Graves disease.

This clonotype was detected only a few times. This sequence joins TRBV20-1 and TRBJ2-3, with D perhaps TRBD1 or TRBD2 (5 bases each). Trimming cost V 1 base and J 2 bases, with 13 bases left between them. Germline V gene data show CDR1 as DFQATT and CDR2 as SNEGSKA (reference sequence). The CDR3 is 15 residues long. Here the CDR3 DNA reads TGCAGTGCTAGAGCCCAAGTGGGGGTCACAGATACGCAGTATTTT. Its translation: CSARAQVGVTDTQYF.

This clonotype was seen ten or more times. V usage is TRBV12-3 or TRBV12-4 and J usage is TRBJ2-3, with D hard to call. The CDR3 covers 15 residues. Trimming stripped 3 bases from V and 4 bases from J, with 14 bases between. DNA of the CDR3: TGTGCCAGCAGTTTTTCGGCCAGTGGCTCAGATACGCAGTATTTT. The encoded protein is CASSFSASGSDTQYF.

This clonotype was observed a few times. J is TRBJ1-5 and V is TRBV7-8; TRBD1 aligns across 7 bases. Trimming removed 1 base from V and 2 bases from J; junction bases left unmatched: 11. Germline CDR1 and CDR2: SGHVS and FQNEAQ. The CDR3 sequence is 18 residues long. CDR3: CASSLVQQGRGGNQPQHF. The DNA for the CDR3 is TGTGCCAGCAGCTTAGTTCAACAGGGGAGGGGTGGCAATCAGCCCCAGCATTTT. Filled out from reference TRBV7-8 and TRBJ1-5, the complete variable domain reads GAGVSQSPRYKVAKRGQDVALRCDPISGHVSLFWYQQALGQGPEFLTYFQNEAQLDKSGLPSDRFFAERPEGSVSTLKIQRTQQEDSAVYLCASSLVQQGRGGNQPQHFGDGTRLSIL.

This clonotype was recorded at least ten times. In nucleotides, the CDR3 is TGTGCCAGCAGCTTAGAGGCAGGTAACTACGAGCAGTACTTC. Protein sequence: CASSLEAGNYEQYF. The V and J genes are TRBV11-2 and TRBJ2-7, with D uncertain. Trimming shortened V by 0 bases and J by 3 bases, and 9 bases separated the two germline ends. This CDR3 spans 14 amino acids. CDR1 and CDR2 from the germline V gene are SGHAT and FQNNGV.

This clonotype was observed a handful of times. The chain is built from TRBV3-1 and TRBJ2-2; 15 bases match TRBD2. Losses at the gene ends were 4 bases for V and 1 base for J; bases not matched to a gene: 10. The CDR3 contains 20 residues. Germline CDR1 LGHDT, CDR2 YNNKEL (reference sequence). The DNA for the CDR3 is TGTGCCAGCAGCCCTCCCGTGGGACTAGCGGGAGGCGGGAACACCGGGGAGCTGTTTTTT. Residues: CASSPPVGLAGGGNTGELFF.

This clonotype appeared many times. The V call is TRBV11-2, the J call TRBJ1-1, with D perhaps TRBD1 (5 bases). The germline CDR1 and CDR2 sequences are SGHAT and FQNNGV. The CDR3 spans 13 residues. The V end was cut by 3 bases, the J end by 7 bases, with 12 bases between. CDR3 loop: CASSLAQGGEAFF. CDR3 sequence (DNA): TGTGCCAGCAGCTTGGCTCAGGGAGGTGAAGCTTTCTTT.

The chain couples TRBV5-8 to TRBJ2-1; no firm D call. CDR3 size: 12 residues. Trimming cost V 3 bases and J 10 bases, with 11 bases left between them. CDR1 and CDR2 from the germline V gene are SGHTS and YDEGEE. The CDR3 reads CASSYMVAEQFF. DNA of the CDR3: TGTGCCAGCAGCTACATGGTGGCGGAGCAGTTCTTC.

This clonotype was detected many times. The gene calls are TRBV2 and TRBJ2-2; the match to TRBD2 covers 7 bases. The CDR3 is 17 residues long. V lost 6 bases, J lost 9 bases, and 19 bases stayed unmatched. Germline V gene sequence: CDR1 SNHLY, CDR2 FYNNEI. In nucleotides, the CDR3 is TGTGCCAGCAGCGTACTCGCGGGAGTCGATCGTACCAGGGAGCTGTTTTTT. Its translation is CASSVLAGVDRTRELFF.

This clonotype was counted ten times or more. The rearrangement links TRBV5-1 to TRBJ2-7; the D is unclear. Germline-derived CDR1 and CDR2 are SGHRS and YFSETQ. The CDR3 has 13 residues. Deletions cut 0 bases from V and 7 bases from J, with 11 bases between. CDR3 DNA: TGCGCCAGCAGCTTGGGACCCACCTGGGAGCAGTACTTC. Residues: CASSLGPTWEQYF.

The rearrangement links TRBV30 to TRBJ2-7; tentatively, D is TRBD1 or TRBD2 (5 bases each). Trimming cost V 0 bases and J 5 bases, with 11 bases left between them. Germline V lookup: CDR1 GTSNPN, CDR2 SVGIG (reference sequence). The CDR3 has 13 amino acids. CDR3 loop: CAWSVLGVDEQYF. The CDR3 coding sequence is TGTGCCTGGAGTGTACTGGGGGTCGACGAGCAGTACTTC.

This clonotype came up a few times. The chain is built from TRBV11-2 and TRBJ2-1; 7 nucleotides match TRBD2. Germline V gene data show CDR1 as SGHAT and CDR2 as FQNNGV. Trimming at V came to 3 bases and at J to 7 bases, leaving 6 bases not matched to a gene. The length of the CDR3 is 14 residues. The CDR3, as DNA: TGTGCCAGCAGCTTCGGCGGGAGCTCTAATGAGCAGTTCTTC. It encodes CASSFGGSSNEQFF.

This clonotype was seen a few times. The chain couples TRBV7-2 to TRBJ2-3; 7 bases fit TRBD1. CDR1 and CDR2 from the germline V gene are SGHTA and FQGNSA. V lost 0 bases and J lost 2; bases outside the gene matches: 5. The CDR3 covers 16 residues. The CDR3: CASSLAGTAVTDTQYF. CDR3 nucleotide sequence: TGTGCCAGCAGCTTAGCGGGGACAGCAGTCACAGATACGCAGTATTTT.

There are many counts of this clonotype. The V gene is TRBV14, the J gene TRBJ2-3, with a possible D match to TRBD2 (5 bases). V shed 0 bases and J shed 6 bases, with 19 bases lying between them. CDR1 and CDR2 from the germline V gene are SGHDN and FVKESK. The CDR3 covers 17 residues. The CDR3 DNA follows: TGTGCCAGCAGCCAAGACCCGAGGTGGGAGAGAAGGGATACGCAGTATTTT. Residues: CASSQDPRWERRDTQYF.

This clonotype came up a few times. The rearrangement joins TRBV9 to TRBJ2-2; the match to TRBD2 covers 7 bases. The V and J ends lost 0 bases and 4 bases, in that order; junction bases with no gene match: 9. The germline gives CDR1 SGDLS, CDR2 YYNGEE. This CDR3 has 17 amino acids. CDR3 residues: CASSVAAGEVGTGELFF. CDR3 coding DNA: TGTGCCAGCAGCGTAGCTGCGGGAGAGGTCGGCACCGGGGAGCTGTTTTTT.

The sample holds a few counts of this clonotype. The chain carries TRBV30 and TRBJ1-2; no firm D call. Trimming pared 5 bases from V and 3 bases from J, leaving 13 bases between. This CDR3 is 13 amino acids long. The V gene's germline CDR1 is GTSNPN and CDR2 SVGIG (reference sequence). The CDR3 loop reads CAWQGRVDYGYTF. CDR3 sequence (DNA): TGTGCCTGGCAAGGGCGGGTCGACTATGGCTACACCTTC.

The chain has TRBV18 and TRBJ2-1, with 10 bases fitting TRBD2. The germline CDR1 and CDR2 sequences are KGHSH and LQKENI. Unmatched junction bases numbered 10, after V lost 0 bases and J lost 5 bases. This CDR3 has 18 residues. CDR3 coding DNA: TGTGCCAGCTCACCACCAGGGCTAGCGGGAGTCACCCACAATGAGCAGTTCTTC. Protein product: CASSPPGLAGVTHNEQFF.

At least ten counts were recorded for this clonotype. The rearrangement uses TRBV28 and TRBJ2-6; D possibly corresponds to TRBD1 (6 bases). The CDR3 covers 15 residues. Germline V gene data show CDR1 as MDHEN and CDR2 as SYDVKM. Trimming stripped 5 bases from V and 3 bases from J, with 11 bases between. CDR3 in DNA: TGTGCCAGCAGTACCGGGACAATTGGGGCCAACGTCCTGACTTTC. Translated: CASSTGTIGANVLTF.

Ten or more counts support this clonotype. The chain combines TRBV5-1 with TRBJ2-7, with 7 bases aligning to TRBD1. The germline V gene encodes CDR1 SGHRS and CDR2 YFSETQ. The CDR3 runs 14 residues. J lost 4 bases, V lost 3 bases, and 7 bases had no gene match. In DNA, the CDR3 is TGCGCCAGCAGCTCACAGGGACAGCGGTACGAGCAGTACTTC. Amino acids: CASSSQGQRYEQYF.

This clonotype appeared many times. The CDR3 loop is CASSYSPGFYEQYF. The CDR3 DNA reads as TGTGCCAGCAGTTACTCTCCGGGGTTTTACGAGCAGTACTTC. The rearrangement links TRBV6-5 to TRBJ2-7, with D maybe TRBD2 (5 bases). This CDR3 contains 14 residues. Germline V lookup: CDR1 MNHEY, CDR2 SVGAGI. V was shortened by 0 bases and J by 4 bases, with 10 bases between the two germline ends.

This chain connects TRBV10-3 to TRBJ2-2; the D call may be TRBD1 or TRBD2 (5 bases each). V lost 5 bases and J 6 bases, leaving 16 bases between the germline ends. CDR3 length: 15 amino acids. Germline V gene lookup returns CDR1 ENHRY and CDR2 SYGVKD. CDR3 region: CAISPGPRSAGELFF. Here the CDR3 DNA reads TGTGCCATCAGTCCGGGACCTAGGAGTGCCGGGGAGCTGTTTTTT.

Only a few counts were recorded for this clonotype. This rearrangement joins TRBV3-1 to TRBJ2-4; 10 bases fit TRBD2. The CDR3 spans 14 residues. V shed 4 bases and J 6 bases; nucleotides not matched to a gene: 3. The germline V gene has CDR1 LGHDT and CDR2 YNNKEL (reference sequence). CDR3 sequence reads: CASSLGLAVNIQYF. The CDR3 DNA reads TGTGCCAGCAGCCTCGGACTAGCGGTAAACATTCAGTACTTC.

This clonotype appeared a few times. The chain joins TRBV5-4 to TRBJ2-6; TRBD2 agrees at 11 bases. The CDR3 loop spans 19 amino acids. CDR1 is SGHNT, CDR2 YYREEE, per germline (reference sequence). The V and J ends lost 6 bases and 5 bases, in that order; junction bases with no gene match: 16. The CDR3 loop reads CASTPRASGRRAWANVLTF. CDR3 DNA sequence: TGTGCCAGCACCCCCCGGGCTAGCGGGAGGAGGGCGTGGGCCAACGTCCTGACTTTC.

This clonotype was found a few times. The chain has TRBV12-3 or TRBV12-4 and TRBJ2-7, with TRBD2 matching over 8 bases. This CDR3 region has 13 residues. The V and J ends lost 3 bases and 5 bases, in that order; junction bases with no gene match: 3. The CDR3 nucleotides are TGTGCCAGCAGTTTGGGAGCGGGGGACGAGCAGTACTTC. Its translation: CASSLGAGDEQYF.

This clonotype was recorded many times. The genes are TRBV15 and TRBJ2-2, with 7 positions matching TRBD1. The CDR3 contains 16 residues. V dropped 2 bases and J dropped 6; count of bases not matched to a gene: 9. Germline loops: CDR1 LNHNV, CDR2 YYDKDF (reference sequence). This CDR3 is CATSRPELQGSGELFF. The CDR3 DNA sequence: TGTGCCACCAGCAGACCCGAACTACAGGGGTCCGGGGAGCTGTTTTTT.

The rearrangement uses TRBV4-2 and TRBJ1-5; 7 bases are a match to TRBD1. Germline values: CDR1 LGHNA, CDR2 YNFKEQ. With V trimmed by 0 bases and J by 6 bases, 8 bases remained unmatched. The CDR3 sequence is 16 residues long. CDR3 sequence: CASSQEPGGNGQPQHF. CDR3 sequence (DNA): TGTGCCAGCAGCCAAGAGCCAGGGGGAAATGGTCAGCCCCAGCATTTT.

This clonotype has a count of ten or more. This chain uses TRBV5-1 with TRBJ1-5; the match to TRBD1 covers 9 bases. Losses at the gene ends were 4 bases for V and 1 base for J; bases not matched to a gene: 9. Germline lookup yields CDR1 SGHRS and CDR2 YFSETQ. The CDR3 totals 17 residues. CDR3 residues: CASSPGTGIVSNQPQHF. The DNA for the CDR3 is TGCGCCAGCAGCCCCGGGACAGGGATAGTGAGCAATCAGCCCCAGCATTTT. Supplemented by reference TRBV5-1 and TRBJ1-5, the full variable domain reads KAGVTQTPRYLIKTRGQQVTLSCSPISGHRSVSWYQQTPGQGLQFLFEYFSETQRNKGNFPGRFSGRQFSNSRSEMNVSTLELGDSALYLCASSPGTGIVSNQPQHFGDGTRLSIL.

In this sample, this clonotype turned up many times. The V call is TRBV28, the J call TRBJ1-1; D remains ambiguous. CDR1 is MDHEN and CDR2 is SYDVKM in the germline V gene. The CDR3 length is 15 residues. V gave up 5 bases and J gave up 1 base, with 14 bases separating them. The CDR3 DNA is TGTGCCAGCAGTCCCCATGAAGCAGGGAACACTGAAGCTTTCTTT. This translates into CASSPHEAGNTEAFF.

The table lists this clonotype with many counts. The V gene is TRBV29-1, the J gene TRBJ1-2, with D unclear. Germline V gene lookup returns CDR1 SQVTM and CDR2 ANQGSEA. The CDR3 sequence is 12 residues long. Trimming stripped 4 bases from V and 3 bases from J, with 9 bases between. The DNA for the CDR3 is TGCAGCGTTGCACGCGTCGACTATGGCTACACCTTC. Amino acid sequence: CSVARVDYGYTF.

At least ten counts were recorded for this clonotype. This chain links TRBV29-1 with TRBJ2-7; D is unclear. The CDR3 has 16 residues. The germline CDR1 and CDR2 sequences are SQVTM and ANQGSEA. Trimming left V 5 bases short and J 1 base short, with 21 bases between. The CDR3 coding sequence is TGCAGCGTTTTGGGTTTAGGACCACAAAGTTCCTACGAGCAGTACTTC. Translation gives CSVLGLGPQSSYEQYF.

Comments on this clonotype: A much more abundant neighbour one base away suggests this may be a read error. The CDR3 nucleotides read TGTGCCAGCAGTTTGAGGGGGTTCCCCTACGAGCAGTACTTC. The encoded protein is CASSLRGFPYEQYF. The J gene is TRBJ2-7, the V gene TRBV28, with TRBD1 as a possible D gene (6 bases). In germline, CDR1 is MDHEN, CDR2 SYDVKM. Trimming shortened V by 3 bases and J by 2 bases, and 11 bases separated the two germline ends. The CDR3 loop spans 14 amino acids.

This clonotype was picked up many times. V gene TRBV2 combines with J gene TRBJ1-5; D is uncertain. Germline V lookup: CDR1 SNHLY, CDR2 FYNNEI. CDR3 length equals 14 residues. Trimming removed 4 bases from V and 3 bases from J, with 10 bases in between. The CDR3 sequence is CASSVGGYNQPQHF. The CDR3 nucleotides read TGTGCCAGCAGTGTAGGAGGCTACAATCAGCCCCAGCATTTT.